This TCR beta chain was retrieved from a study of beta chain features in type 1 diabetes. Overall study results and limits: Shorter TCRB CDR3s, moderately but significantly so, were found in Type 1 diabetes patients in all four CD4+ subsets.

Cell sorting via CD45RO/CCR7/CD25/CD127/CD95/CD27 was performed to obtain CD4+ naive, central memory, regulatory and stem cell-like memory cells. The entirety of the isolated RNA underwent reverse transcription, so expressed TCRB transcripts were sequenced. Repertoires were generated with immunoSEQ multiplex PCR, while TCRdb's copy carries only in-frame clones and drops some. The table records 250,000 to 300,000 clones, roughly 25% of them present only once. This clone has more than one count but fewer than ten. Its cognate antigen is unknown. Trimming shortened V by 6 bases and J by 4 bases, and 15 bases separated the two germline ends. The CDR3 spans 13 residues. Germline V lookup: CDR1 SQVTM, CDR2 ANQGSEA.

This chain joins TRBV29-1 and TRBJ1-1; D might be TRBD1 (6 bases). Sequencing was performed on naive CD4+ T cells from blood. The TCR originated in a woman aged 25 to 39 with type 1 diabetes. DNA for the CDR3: TGCAGCGTAATGGACAGTCCCTTCACTGAAGCTTTCTTT. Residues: CSVMDSPFTEAFF.